The 6 T cell receptor beta chains in this list originate from one sample, sequenced in a study of tumor-infiltrating lymphocytes in primary liver carcinoma. A primer matching the constant region was used to make TCR beta cDNA from about 500 ng of total RNA. Three nested multiplex PCR rounds, a slightly modified ARM-PCR, produced the libraries for TCR beta. TRBV1-TRBV30 forward and Cbeta reverse primers drove the first two roughly 9-cycle rounds. MiXCR, applied by TCRdb to the multiplex PCR reads, yields one record per CDR3 protein. The sample yields 330,000 or so distinct CDR3 sequences, less than 75% seen once. In addition to blood RNA drawn from unsorted whole blood, germline DNA was extracted. The source material was peripheral blood. Source of these receptors: a middle-aged man with primary liver carcinoma and hepatitis B virus infection.

This sequence joins TRBV28 and TRBJ1-5, with D maybe TRBD1 (5 bases). This CDR3 has 18 amino acids. The germline V gene has CDR1 MDHEN and CDR2 SYDVKM. Trimming removed 6 bases from V and 4 bases from J, with 25 bases in between. CDR3 bases: TGTGCCAGCAGGGGTCATGGGAGAGGGTCCGGGGGAAATCAGCCCCAGCATTTT. Translating it yields CASRGHGRGSGGNQPQHF. The variable domain in full, completed from reference TRBV28 and TRBJ1-5, reads DVKVTQSSRYLVKRTGEKVFLECVQDMDHENMFWYRQDPGLGLRLIYFSYDVKMKEKGDIPEGYSVSREKKERFSLILESASTNQTSMYLCASRGHGRGSGGNQPQHFGDGTRLSIL.

The chain has TRBV12-3 or TRBV12-4 and TRBJ2-1, with D possibly TRBD1 on 5 matching bases. Trimming shortened V by 7 bases and J by 6 bases, and 16 bases separated the two germline ends. The length of the CDR3 is 14 residues. The CDR3 region is CASTPVGPSNEQFF. CDR3 nucleotides: TGTGCCAGCACCCCGGTGGGGCCCTCCAATGAGCAGTTCTTC.

With respect to this clonotype: A much larger clone differs by one base, so this may be a read error. The chain recombines TRBV6-6 with TRBJ1-5; TRBD1 matches at 9 bases. The CDR3 is made up of 15 amino acids. Per the germline V gene, CDR1 is MNHNY and CDR2 is SVGAGI (reference sequence). The chain's CDR3 is CATSYGGQGIQPQHF. The CDR3 DNA sequence: TGTGCCACCAGTTACGGTGGACAGGGGATCCAGCCCCAGCATTTT.

Of note for this clonotype: This may be a read error, as it is one base from a much larger clone. This chain connects TRBV10-3 to TRBJ2-3; no reliable D call. The CDR3 has 13 amino acids. Deletions cut 8 bases from V and 2 bases from J, with 11 bases between. The germline CDR1 and CDR2 sequences are ENHRY and SYGVKD. The CDR3 sequence is CAIGTGLTDTQYF. The DNA of the CDR3 is TGTGCCATCGGCACCGGTCTCACAGATACGCAGTATTTT.

With respect to this clonotype: One junction end does not reproduce the germline sequence, and a read error may be involved. V is TRBV5-6 and J is TRBJ2-7; D not resolved. CDR1 and CDR2 (germline): SGHDT, YYEEEE. This CDR3 has 12 residues. The CDR3 DNA sequence: TGTGCCAGCAGATTCGGTCTCTACGAACAGTACTTC. Translated, it gives CASRFGLYEQYF. Filled out from reference TRBV5-6 and TRBJ2-7, the complete variable domain reads DAGVTQSPTHLIKTRGQQVTLRCSPKSGHDTVSWYQQALGQGPQFIFQYYEEEERQRGNFPDRFSGHQFPNYSSELNVNALLLGDSALYLCASRFGLYEQYFGPGTRLTVT.

A remark on this clonotype: One junction end disagrees with the germline gene, perhaps due to a read error. The chain links TRBV14 to TRBJ1-6; D uncertain. The CDR3 consists of 16 residues. CDR1 is SGHDN, CDR2 FVKESK, per germline. In DNA, the CDR3 is TGTGTCAGCAGCCAAGAGCCCCAGAGTGATGGTTCACCCCTCCACTTT. Residues: CVSSQEPQSDGSPLHF. Combining the CDR3 with reference TRBV14 and TRBJ1-6 gives the whole variable domain EAGVTQFPSHSVIEKGQTVTLRCDPISGHDNLYWYRRVMGKEIKFLLHFVKESKQDESGMPNNRFLAERTGGTYSTLKVQPAELEDSGVYFCVSSQEPQSDGSPLHFGNGTRLTVT.